The TCR beta chain under discussion was sequenced for a study of blood T cell repertoires in COVID-19. Study as a whole: T cells, B-cell-depleted T cells, or PBMCs provided the cDNA or gDNA that served as material.

V trimming: 0 bases; J trimming: 6 bases; junction bases outside the gene matches: 14. CDR3 length equals 18 residues. Germline assignment: CDR1 SGHDT and CDR2 YYEEEE. The table came from immunoSEQ multiplex PCR; TCRdb's copy has only in-frame clones and leaves some out. The table includes about 280,000 clones, roughly 86% detected once. This receptor was identified in a woman aged 30 to 39 with COVID-19, enrolled during active disease. The chain couples TRBV5-6 to TRBJ2-3; 9 bases are shared with TRBD1. Sequencing input: peripheral blood. The chain's CDR3 is CASSLEPSGTGNRDTQYF. DNA for the CDR3: TGTGCCAGCAGCTTGGAACCGTCCGGGACAGGGAATCGGGATACGCAGTATTTT.